This T cell receptor beta chain appears in the sequencing data of a study of PD-L1 blockade in urothelial cancer. Whole-study context: Prior chemotherapy regimens per patient numbered 0 to 3. Treatment start was followed by blood analysis at 3 weeks (second dose) and again at 6 weeks.

CDR3 length equals 15 residues. V trimming: 5 bases; J trimming: 3 bases; junction bases outside the gene matches: 9. Germline CDR1 and CDR2: MDHEN and SYDVKM. Spike-ins of synthetic TCR analog templates went into each PCR. The protocol was immunoSEQ multiplex PCR, while the TCRdb copy is restricted to in-frame clones and leaves out a portion. Found here are about 43,000 clones, 88% of them singletons; the top ten hold over 12%. The sequence came from a woman in her fifties or sixties with urothelial cancer. The rearrangement links TRBV28 to TRBJ1-1; the match to TRBD1 covers 7 bases. This sample comprised PBMCs, obtained around atezolizumab (anti-PD-L1) treatment. CDR3 sequence (DNA): TGTGCCAGCAGTCCTAGGACAGGAACTTACACTGAAGCTTTCTTT. Its translation is CASSPRTGTYTEAFF.